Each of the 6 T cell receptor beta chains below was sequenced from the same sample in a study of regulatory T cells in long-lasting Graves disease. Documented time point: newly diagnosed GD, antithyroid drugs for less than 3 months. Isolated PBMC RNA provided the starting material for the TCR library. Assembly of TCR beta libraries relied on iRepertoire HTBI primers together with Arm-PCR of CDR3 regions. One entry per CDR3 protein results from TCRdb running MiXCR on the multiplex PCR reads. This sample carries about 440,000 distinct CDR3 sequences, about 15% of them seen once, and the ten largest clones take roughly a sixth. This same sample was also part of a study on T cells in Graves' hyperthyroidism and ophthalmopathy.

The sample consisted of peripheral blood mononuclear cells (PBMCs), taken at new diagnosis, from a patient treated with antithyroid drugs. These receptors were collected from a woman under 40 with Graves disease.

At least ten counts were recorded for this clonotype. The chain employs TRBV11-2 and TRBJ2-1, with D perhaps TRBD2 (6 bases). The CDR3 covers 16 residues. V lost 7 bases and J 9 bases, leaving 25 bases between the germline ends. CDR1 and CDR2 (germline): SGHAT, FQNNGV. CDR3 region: CASTVLTSLVSVEQFF. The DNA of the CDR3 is TGTGCCAGCACCGTCTTGACTAGTCTGGTTTCGGTTGAGCAGTTCTTC.

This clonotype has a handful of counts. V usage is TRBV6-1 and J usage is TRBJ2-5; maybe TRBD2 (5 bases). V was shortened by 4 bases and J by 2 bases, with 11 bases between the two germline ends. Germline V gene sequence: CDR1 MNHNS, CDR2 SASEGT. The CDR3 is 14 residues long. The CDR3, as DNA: TGTGCCAGCAGTGGAAGGACTGCACAAGAGACCCAGTACTTC. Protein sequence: CASSGRTAQETQYF.

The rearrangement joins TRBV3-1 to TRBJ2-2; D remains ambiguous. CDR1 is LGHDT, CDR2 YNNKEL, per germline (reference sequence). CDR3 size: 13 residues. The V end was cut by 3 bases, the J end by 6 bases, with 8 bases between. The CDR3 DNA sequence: TGTGCCAGCAGCCAGCACGGGCCCGGGGAGCTGTTTTTT. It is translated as CASSQHGPGELFF.

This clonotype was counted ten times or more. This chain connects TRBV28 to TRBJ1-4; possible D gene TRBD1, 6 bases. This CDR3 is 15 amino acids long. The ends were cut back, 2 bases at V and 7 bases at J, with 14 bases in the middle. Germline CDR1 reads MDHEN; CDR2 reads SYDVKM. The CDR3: CASSLPQGFGEKLFF. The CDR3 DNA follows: TGTGCCAGCAGTTTACCACAGGGTTTTGGTGAAAAACTGTTTTTT.

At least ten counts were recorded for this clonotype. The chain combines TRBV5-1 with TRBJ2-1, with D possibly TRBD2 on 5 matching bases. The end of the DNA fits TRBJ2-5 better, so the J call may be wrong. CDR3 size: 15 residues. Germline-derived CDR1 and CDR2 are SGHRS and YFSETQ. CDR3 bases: TGCGCCAGCAGCGGCGGCAGCGGTGGGGTGGAGACCCAGTACTTC. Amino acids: CASSGGSGGVETQYF.

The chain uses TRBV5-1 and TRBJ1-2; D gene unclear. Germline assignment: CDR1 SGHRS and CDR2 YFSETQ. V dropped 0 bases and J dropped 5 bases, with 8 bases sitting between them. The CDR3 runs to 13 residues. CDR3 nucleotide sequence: TGCGCCAGCAGCTTGGGACCGGAGTATGGCTACACCTTC. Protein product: CASSLGPEYGYTF.